This T cell receptor (beta chain) was captured by sequencing in a study of blood T cell repertoires in COVID-19. The V end lost 3 bases, the J end lost 1 base, and 12 bases lay between the germline ends. CDR3 size: 15 residues. Germline V gene lookup returns CDR1 SGHTA and CDR2 FQGNSA. Method: immunoSEQ multiplex PCR; TCRdb's copy keeps in-frame clones and lacks some. The sample contains 70,000 to 100,000 clones, less than 80% of which appear only once. This receptor was obtained from a woman aged 45-59 years with acute or convalescent COVID-19. V and J are TRBV7-2 and TRBJ1-2; D is uncertain. Sequenced input: peripheral blood. The CDR3 region is CASSFGSGINYGYTF. CDR3 coding DNA: TGTGCCAGCAGCTTCGGCTCGGGGATTAACTATGGCTACACCTTC.